These 22 T cell receptor beta chains came from one sample sequenced in a study of cytomegalovirus exposure and HLA in healthy donors. The PCR used 60 Vbeta and 13 Jbeta primers. Sequencing used immunoSEQ multiplex PCR; TCRdb keeps in-frame clones, though not all of them. The sample contains 200,000 or so clones, under 90% of which appear only once. Sequencing used PBMCs. The receptors here all came from a boy aged 2 to 9 in good health and CMV-seronegative.

V is TRBV28 and J is TRBJ2-2; perhaps TRBD2 as D (6 bases). Germline V gene sequence: CDR1 MDHEN, CDR2 SYDVKM. The CDR3 loop spans 15 amino acids. V gave up 5 bases and J gave up 6 bases, with 16 bases separating them. CDR3 DNA: TGTGCCAGCAGTATCCGACAGCCGGGGGCCGGGGAGCTGTTTTTT. The encoded protein is CASSIRQPGAGELFF.

About this clone: One end of the junction is discordant with germline, which a read error may explain. This chain connects TRBV7-9 to TRBJ1-2, with D hard to call. The length of the CDR3 is 12 residues. The germline V gene has CDR1 SEHNR and CDR2 FQNEAQ (reference sequence). CDR3 coding DNA: TGTGCCAGCAGCCTTCAAGATCCGACAAACGTTTTC. Translation gives CASSLQDPTNVF.

The chain links TRBV6-1 to TRBJ1-1; D may be TRBD1 (5 bases). The CDR3 runs 15 residues. Trimming shortened V by 9 bases and J by 0 bases, and 17 bases separated the two germline ends. Per germline, CDR1 MNHNS and CDR2 SASEGT. The CDR3 DNA reads as TGTGCCAGTGGCCGGGGGGTTCCAATGAACACTGAAGCTTTCTTT. This gives the protein CASGRGVPMNTEAFF.

This clone was found once. The genes are TRBV2 and TRBJ2-3; 8 bases map to TRBD2. Per germline, CDR1 SNHLY and CDR2 FYNNEI. There are 13 residues in the CDR3. Trimming removed 9 bases from V and 4 bases from J; junction bases left unmatched: 6. The CDR3 protein is CASRRGDPDTQYF. The CDR3 DNA reads as TGTGCCAGTCGGCGGGGGGACCCAGATACGCAGTATTTT.

This chain links TRBV5-1 with TRBJ2-1; TRBD2 aligns across 7 bases. Germline loops: CDR1 SGHRS, CDR2 YFSETQ. The CDR3 has 14 amino acids. The trim removed 0 bases at V and 7 bases at J, leaving 4 bases unmatched. DNA of the CDR3: TGCGCCAGCAGCTTGGGCGGGGGAAGGAATGAGCAGTTCTTC. It translates to CASSLGGGRNEQFF.

This clone appeared once. This chain joins TRBV30 and TRBJ2-5; 8 nucleotides line up with TRBD2. The CDR3 has 14 amino acids. The J segment lost 5 bases and the V segment lost 4 bases, leaving 9 bases of the junction unmatched. Germline-derived CDR1 and CDR2 are GTSNPN and SVGIG (reference sequence). In nucleotides, the CDR3 is TGTGCCTGGACTGTCGGGGGGGCGACGGAGACCCAGTACTTC. It yields the protein CAWTVGGATETQYF.

This chain links TRBV11-3 with TRBJ2-7, with TRBD1 as a possible D gene (5 bases). Germline CDR1 is SGHNT and CDR2 is YENEEA. Trimming left V 6 bases short and J 3 bases short, with 15 bases between. The CDR3 loop spans 14 amino acids. The CDR3 is CASSPYQGHYEQYF. In DNA form, the CDR3 reads TGTGCCAGCAGTCCGTACCAGGGCCACTACGAGCAGTACTTC.

V gene TRBV4-1 combines with J gene TRBJ2-2; the D gene is possibly TRBD2 (6 bases). CDR3 length equals 14 residues. The V and J ends lost 4 bases and 2 bases respectively, with 8 bases between them. The V gene's germline CDR1 is MGHRA and CDR2 YSYEKL. CDR3 sequence (DNA): TGCGCCAGCAGCCGCGGGACCAACACCGGGGAGCTGTTTTTT. Its translation is CASSRGTNTGELFF.

The V and J genes are TRBV6-5 and TRBJ2-2; D is unresolved. This CDR3 is built from 12 residues. Between the trimmed V and J ends, which lost 6 bases and 6 bases, there was a span of 8 bases. CDR1 is MNHEY and CDR2 is SVGAGI in the germline V gene. The CDR3 sequence is CASSRRSGELFF. CDR3 coding DNA: TGTGCCAGCAGCCGCCGGTCCGGGGAGCTGTTTTTT.

The genes are TRBV11-1 and TRBJ2-1; D perhaps matches TRBD2 (5 bases). Germline V gene lookup returns CDR1 SGHAT and CDR2 FQDESV (reference sequence). V was trimmed by 0 bases and J by 0 bases, leaving 9 bases between them. CDR3 length equals 16 residues. CDR3 nucleotides: TGTGCCAGCAGCTTAGCGGGGAGTTTCTCCTACAATGAGCAGTTCTTC. It encodes CASSLAGSFSYNEQFF.

This chain links TRBV5-1 with TRBJ1-2; a weak D match, TRBD1 (5 bases). CDR3 length equals 14 residues. Trimming took off 4 bases at V and 8 bases at J, with 18 bases between the two ends. Germline V gives CDR1 SGHRS, CDR2 YFSETQ. CDR3 coding DNA: TGCGCCAGCAGCCCGGGGGTCGGGGGGAAAGGCTACACCTTC. This translates into CASSPGVGGKGYTF.

Comment on this clone: The junction departs from the called germline gene at one end, perhaps through a read error. This rearrangement joins TRBV6-5 to TRBJ2-3, with 7 positions matching TRBD2. The CDR3 runs to 14 residues. Germline-derived CDR1 and CDR2 are MNHEY and SVGAGI. CDR3: CAISVGGGTDTQYF. CDR3 in DNA: TGTGCCATCAGTGTGGGGGGGGGCACAGATACGCAGTATTTT.

Concerning this clone itself: One junction end disagrees with the germline gene, perhaps due to a read error. The chain uses TRBV7-9 and TRBJ1-2, with 7 positions matching TRBD1. Germline CDR1 is SEHNR and CDR2 is FQNEAQ (reference sequence). CDR3 size: 15 residues. The CDR3 sequence: CASSPPDRANYGCTF. As DNA, the CDR3 is TGTGCCAGCAGCCCTCCCGACAGGGCTAACTATGGCTGCACCTTC.

This clone appeared a single time. The CDR3 region has the DNA TGCGCCAGCAGCCAAGGGGACGGGAGGGTAGGGACCGGGGAGCTGTTTTTT. Its translation: CASSQGDGRVGTGELFF. The gene calls are TRBV4-1 and TRBJ2-2; 8 bases match TRBD2. The CDR3 sequence is 17 residues long. Unmatched junction bases numbered 9, after V lost 1 base and J lost 5 bases. Germline V gives CDR1 MGHRA, CDR2 YSYEKL.

The V call is TRBV29-1, the J call TRBJ1-2, with 9 bases fitting TRBD1. V shed 6 bases, J shed 6 bases, and the junction held 11 bases outside the gene matches. Germline V gene data show CDR1 as SQVTM and CDR2 as ANQGSEA. The CDR3 runs 14 residues. The CDR3 nucleotides read TGCAGCGTGCCGAAGGACAGGGGACGTGATGGCTACACCTTC. Its protein product is CSVPKDRGRDGYTF.

The V and J genes are TRBV15 and TRBJ2-1, with unresolved D. Germline CDR1 is LNHNV and CDR2 is YYDKDF (reference sequence). V was pared by 3 bases and J by 4 bases, with 4 bases between. This CDR3 has 12 amino acids. The CDR3 DNA is TGTGCCACCAGCAGGGCTTACAATGAGCAGTTCTTC. Translating gives CATSRAYNEQFF. The variable domain in full, with the rest retrieved from reference TRBV15 and TRBJ2-1, is DAMVIQNPRYQVTQFGKPVTLSCSQTLNHNVMYWYQQKSSQAPKLLFHYYDKDFNNEADTPDNFQSRRPNTSFCFLDIRSPGLGDTAMYLCATSRAYNEQFFGPGTRLTVL.

CDR3 sequence reads: CASSTREGEQFF. The CDR3 nucleotides are TGTGCCAGCAGCACCCGGGAGGGGGAGCAGTTCTTC. The chain joins TRBV7-6 to TRBJ2-1; 8 nucleotides agree with TRBD2. Germline CDR1 is SGHVS and CDR2 is FNYEAQ. The CDR3 runs to 12 residues. V lost 5 bases to trimming and J lost 10 bases; unmatched junction nucleotides: 4. Together with reference TRBV7-6 and TRBJ2-1, the CDR3 gives the full variable domain: GAGVSQSPRYKVTKRGQDVALRCDPISGHVSLYWYRQALGQGPEFLTYFNYEAQQDKSGLPNDRFSAERPEGSISTLTIQRTEQRDSAMYRCASSTREGEQFFGPGTRLTVL.

The rearrangement joins TRBV5-6 to TRBJ1-2; 7 bases fit TRBD1. This CDR3 comprises 11 residues. Trimming cost V 5 bases and J 9 bases; bases outside gene matches: 4. Germline CDR1 and CDR2: SGHDT and YYEEEE. As DNA, the CDR3 is TGTGCCAGCAGAAGGACAGGCAGCTACACCTTC. Its protein is CASRRTGSYTF. The full variable domain, its missing parts supplied by reference TRBV5-6 and TRBJ1-2, is DAGVTQSPTHLIKTRGQQVTLRCSPKSGHDTVSWYQQALGQGPQFIFQYYEEEERQRGNFPDRFSGHQFPNYSSELNVNALLLGDSALYLCASRRTGSYTFGSGTRLTVV.

J is TRBJ2-5 and V is TRBV27; a possible D gene is TRBD1 (6 bases). V lost 0 bases, J lost 5 bases, and 10 bases lay in between. The CDR3 covers 14 residues. Germline assignment: CDR1 MNHEY and CDR2 SMNVEV (reference sequence). This chain's CDR3 is CASSLSVRGETQYF. The CDR3 nucleotides read TGTGCCAGCAGTTTATCCGTAAGGGGGGAGACCCAGTACTTC.

This rearrangement joins TRBV7-2 to TRBJ2-7, with D possibly being TRBD1 (6 bases). V gave up 1 base and J gave up 2 bases, with 9 bases separating them. Germline V gives CDR1 SGHTA, CDR2 FQGNSA. The CDR3 has 14 residues. CDR3 nucleotides: TGTGCCAGCAGCTTAGTGTGGACAGCCTACGAGCAGTACTTC. Translated, it gives CASSLVWTAYEQYF.

The V call is TRBV6-1, the J call TRBJ1-2; no definite D call. The CDR3 is 13 residues long. V dropped 4 bases and J dropped 3 bases, with 9 bases sitting between them. Germline CDR1 MNHNS, CDR2 SASEGT. The CDR3 loop is CASSAGIDYGYTF. CDR3 nucleotide sequence: TGTGCCAGCAGTGCGGGTATTGACTATGGCTACACCTTC.

The chain is built from TRBV7-9 and TRBJ2-5; D might be TRBD2 (5 bases). V shed 5 bases and J shed 9 bases, with 10 bases lying between them. CDR1 SEHNR and CDR2 FQNEAQ come from the germline V gene (reference sequence). The CDR3 is made up of 11 amino acids. The CDR3 loop reads CASSRDLAQYF. The CDR3 DNA reads as TGTGCCAGCAGCCGGGATTTGGCCCAGTACTTC.